The clone carrying this TCR beta chain has just a few counts. No antigen is known for it. This entry is derived from a study of cytomegalovirus exposure and HLA in healthy donors. Points from the study as a whole: V- and J-gene trimming of TCR beta was linked (in a later analysis) to a missense DCLRE1C variant. The study reported that TCR beta sequences accurately predicted HLA-A and HLA-B alleles in most subjects.

Researchers ran the PCR with 60 Vbeta and 13 Jbeta primers. Clones were sequenced by immunoSEQ multiplex PCR, and TCRdb holds only the in-frame ones, with some missing. The sample shows about 130,000 clones, about 76% of them seen only once. The CDR3 loop spans 14 amino acids. With 4 bases removed from V and 7 bases from J, the gap between germline ends came to 13 bases. Germline assignment: CDR1 SEHNR and CDR2 FQNEAQ (reference sequence). Material for sequencing was PBMCs. The TCR comes from a man aged 40-55 years in good health and CMV-seropositive. The chain links TRBV7-9 to TRBJ1-4; a weak D match, TRBD1 (5 bases). CDR3 amino acids: CASSYIQGGEKLFF. The CDR3 DNA follows: TGTGCCAGCAGCTATATCCAGGGAGGTGAAAAACTGTTTTTT. The full variable domain, in which reference TRBV7-9 and TRBJ1-4 provide the parts outside the CDR3, is DTGVSQNPRHKITKRGQNVTFRCDPISEHNRLYWYRQTLGQGPEFLTYFQNEAQLEKSRLLSDRFSAERPKGSFSTLEIQRTEQGDSAMYLCASSYIQGGEKLFFGSGTQLSVL.